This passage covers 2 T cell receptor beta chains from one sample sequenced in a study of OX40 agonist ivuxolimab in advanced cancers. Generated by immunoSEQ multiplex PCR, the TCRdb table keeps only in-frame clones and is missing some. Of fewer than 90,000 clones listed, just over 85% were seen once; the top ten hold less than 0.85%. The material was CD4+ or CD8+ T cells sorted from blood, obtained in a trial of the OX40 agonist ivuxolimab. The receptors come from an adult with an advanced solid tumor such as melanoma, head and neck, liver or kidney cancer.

The CDR3 DNA reads as TGCGCCAGCAGCCAAAGTCTGGGGACCGGGGAGCTGTTTTTT. Residues: CASSQSLGTGELFF. V is TRBV4-1 and J is TRBJ2-2; D not resolved. Per the germline V gene, CDR1 is MGHRA and CDR2 is YSYEKL. CDR3 length: 14 amino acids. V was pared by 2 bases and J by 5 bases, with 9 bases between.

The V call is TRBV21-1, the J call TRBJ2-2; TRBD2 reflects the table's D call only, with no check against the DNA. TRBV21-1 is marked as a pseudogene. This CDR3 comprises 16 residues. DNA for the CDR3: TGTGCCAGCAGCAAAGGTATCCGGGTTCATGCCGGGGAGCTGTTTTTT. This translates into CASSKGIRVHAGELFF.